These 4 T cell receptor beta chains share one sample of origin, sequenced in a study of molecular identifiers for immune sequencing clone quantification. TCRdb processed the PCR reads anew with MiXCR; each CDR3 protein has one entry. The repertoire has about 70,000 distinct CDR3 sequences, approximately 18% of them found once; the top ten carry roughly 1.6%. What was sequenced was naive CD8+ T cells from blood, with Jurkat cell RNA spiked in. The subset denotes: FACS-sorted CD8+CD4-CCR7+CD45RA+ naive T cells. These receptors all come from a human donor in good health. Some libraries in this study had Jurkat cell RNA spiked in.

This clonotype was detected only a few times. The chain is built from TRBV5-5 and TRBJ2-7; 9 nucleotides agree with TRBD1. Germline V gene sequence: CDR1 SGHKS, CDR2 YYEKEE (reference sequence). This CDR3 contains 17 residues. J was trimmed by 2 bases and V by 0 bases; bases with no gene match: 9. As DNA, the CDR3 is TGTGCCAGCAGCTTGGAAACGAGGACAGGGGACCCCTACGAGCAGTACTTC. It specifies CASSLETRTGDPYEQYF.

A remark on this clonotype: Possible read error: a much larger clone is one base away. The V call is TRBV5-6, the J call TRBJ2-5, with no clear D. From germline, CDR1 is SGHDT and CDR2 YYEEEE. The length of the CDR3 is 11 residues. The CDR3 here is CASSFGEAQYF. The CDR3 bases are TGTGCCAGCAGCTTCGGAGAGGCCCAGTACTTC.

This clonotype came up many times. CDR3 amino acids: CSALSVGSGTGELFF. CDR3 nucleotide sequence: TGCAGTGCCCTTAGTGTAGGGAGTGGGACCGGGGAGCTGTTTTTT. The V and J genes are TRBV20-1 and TRBJ2-2, with D tentatively TRBD2 (5 bases). The germline V gene encodes CDR1 DFQATT and CDR2 SNEGSKA (reference sequence). Trimming took 6 bases from V and 5 from J, leaving 19 bases between them. This CDR3 is 15 amino acids long.

Ten or more counts support this clonotype. The chain combines TRBV14 with TRBJ1-5; D not certain. The CDR3 covers 14 residues. Germline CDR1 reads SGHDN; CDR2 reads FVKESK. V was cut by 2 bases and J by 7 bases, with 12 bases left in between. The CDR3: CASSQLTGAQPQHF. DNA of the CDR3: TGTGCCAGCAGCCAACTTACGGGCGCCCAGCCCCAGCATTTT.